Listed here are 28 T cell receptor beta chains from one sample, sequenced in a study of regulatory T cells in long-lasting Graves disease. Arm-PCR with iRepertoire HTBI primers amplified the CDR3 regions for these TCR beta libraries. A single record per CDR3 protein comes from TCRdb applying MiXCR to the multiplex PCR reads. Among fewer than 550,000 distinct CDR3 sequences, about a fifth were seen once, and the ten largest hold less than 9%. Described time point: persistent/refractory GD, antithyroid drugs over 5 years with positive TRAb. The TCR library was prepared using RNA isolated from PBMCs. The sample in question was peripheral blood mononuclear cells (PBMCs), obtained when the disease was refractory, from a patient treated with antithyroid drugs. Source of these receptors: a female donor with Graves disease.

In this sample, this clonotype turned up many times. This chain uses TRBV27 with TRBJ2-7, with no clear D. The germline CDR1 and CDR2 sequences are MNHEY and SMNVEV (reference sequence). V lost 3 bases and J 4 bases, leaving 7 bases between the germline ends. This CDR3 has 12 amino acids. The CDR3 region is CASSFWGYEQYF. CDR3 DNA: TGTGCCAGCAGTTTCTGGGGTTACGAGCAGTACTTC.

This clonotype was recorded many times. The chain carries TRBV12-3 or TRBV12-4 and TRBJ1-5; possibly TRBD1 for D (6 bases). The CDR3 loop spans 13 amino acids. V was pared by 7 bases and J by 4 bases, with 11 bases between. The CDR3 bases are TGTGCCAGCACCCGAGGGGGGAATCAGCCCCAGCATTTT. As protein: CASTRGGNQPQHF.

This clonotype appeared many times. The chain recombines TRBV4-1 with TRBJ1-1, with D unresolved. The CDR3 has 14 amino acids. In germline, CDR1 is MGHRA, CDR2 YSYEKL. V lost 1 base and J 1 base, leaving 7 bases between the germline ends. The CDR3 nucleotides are TGCGCCAGCAGCCAAGTAACGGGGAACACTGAAGCTTTCTTT. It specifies CASSQVTGNTEAFF.

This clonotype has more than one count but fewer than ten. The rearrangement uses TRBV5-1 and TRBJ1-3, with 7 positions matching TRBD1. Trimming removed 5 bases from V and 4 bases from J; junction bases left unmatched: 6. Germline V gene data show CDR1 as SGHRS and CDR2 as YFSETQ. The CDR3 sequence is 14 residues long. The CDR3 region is CASSPGTEGNTIYF. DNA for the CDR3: TGCGCCAGCAGTCCCGGGACAGAGGGAAACACCATATATTTT.

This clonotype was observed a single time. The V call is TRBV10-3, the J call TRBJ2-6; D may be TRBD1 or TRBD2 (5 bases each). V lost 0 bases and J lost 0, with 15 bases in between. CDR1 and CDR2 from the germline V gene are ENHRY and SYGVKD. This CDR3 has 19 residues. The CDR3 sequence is CAISESTPGALSGANVLTF. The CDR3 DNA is TGTGCCATCAGTGAGTCGACACCCGGGGCCCTCTCTGGGGCCAACGTCCTGACTTTC.

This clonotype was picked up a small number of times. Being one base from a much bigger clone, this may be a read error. This CDR3 is CSVEDWETQYF. CDR3 DNA: TGCAGCGTTGAAGATTGGGAGACCCAGTACTTC. The chain combines TRBV29-1 with TRBJ2-5; the D is unclear. Trimming removed 0 bases at V and 5 bases at J, with 4 bases between. CDR1 and CDR2 from the germline V gene are SQVTM and ANQGSEA. The CDR3 extends over 11 amino acids.

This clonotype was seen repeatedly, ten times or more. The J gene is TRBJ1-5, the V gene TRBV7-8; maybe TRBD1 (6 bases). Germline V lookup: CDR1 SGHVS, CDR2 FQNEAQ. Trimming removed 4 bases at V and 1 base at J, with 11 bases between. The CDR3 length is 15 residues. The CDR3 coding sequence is TGTGCCAGCAGCTCCAGGGGAGGGAGCAATCAGCCCCAGCATTTT. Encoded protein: CASSSRGGSNQPQHF.

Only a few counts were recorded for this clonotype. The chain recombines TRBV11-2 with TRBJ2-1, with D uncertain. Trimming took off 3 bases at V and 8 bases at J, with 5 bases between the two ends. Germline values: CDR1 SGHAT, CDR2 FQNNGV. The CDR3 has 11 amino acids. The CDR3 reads CASSFYYEQFF. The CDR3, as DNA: TGTGCCAGCAGCTTTTACTATGAGCAGTTCTTC.

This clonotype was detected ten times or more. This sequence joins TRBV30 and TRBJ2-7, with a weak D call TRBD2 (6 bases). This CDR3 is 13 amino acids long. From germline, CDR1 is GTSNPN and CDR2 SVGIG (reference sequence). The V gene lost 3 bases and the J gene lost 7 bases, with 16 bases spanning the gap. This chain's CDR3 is CAWRLASWGEQYF. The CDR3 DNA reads TGTGCCTGGAGACTAGCCTCGTGGGGGGAGCAGTACTTC. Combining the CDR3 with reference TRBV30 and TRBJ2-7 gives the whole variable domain SQTIHQWPATLVQPVGSPLSLECTVEGTSNPNLYWYRQAAGRGLQLLFYSVGIGQISSEVPQNLSASRPQDRQFILSSKKLLLSDSGFYLCAWRLASWGEQYFGPGTRLTVT.

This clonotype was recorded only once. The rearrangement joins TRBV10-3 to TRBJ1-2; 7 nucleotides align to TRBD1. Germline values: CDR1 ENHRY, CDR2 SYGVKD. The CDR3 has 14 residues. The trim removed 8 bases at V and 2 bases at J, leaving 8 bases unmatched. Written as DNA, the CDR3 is TGTGCCATCGGTCGGACAGGTGAAAACTATGGCTACACCTTC. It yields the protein CAIGRTGENYGYTF.

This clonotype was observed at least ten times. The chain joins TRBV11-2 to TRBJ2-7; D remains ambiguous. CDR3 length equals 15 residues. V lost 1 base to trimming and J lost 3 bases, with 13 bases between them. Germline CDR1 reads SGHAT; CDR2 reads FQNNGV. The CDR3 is CASSLARSVGYEQYF. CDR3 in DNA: TGTGCCAGCAGCTTAGCCAGGTCGGTGGGCTACGAGCAGTACTTC.

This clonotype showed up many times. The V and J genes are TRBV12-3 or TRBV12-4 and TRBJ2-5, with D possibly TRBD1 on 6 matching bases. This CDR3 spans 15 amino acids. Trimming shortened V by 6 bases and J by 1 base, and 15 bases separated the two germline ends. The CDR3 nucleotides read TGTGCCAGCAGAGGGACAACAGGATTCCAAGAGACCCAGTACTTC. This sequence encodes CASRGTTGFQETQYF.

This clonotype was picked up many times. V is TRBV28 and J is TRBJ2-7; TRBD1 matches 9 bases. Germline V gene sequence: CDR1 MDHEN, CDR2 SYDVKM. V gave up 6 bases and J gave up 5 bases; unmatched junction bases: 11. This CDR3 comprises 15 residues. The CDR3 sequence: CASRPPGQGVHEQYF. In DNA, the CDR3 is TGTGCCAGCAGACCACCGGGACAGGGAGTCCACGAGCAGTACTTC.

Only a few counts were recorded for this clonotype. The chain's CDR3 is CASSLSGGYQPQHF. The CDR3 DNA reads TGTGCCAGCAGCTTGTCAGGGGGCTATCAGCCCCAGCATTTT. The chain carries TRBV5-6 and TRBJ1-5; 8 nucleotides agree with TRBD1. Germline V gene lookup returns CDR1 SGHDT and CDR2 YYEEEE. This CDR3 comprises 14 residues. V lost 1 base, J lost 5 bases, and 2 bases stayed unmatched.

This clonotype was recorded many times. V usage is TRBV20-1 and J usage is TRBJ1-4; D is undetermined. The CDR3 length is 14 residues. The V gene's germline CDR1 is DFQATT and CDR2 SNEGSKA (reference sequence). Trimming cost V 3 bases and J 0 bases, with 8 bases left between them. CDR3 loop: CSARLTSTNEKLFF. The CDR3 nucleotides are TGCAGTGCTAGGCTGACTTCAACTAATGAAAAACTGTTTTTT.

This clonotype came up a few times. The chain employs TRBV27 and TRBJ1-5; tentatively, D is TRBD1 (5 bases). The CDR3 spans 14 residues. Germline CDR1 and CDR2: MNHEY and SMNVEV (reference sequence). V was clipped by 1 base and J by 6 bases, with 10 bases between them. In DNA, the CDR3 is TGTGCCAGCAGTTTATTGGTTGGGGGTCAGCCCCAGCATTTT. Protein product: CASSLLVGGQPQHF.

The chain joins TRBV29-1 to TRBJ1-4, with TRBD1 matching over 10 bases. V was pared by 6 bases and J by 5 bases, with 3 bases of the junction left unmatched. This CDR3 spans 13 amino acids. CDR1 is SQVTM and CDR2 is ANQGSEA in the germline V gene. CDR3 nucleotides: TGCAGCGTGCGGACAGGGGGAAATGAAAAACTGTTTTTT. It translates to CSVRTGGNEKLFF. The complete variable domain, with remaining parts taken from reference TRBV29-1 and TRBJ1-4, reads SAVISQKPSRDICQRGTSLTIQCQVDSQVTMMFWYRQQPGQSLTLIATANQGSEATYESGFVIDKFPISRPNLTFSTLTVSNMSPEDSSIYLCSVRTGGNEKLFFGSGTQLSVL.

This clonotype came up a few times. In DNA, the CDR3 is TGTGCCAGCACCGGCGGGGGATTCGGGGAGCTGTTTTTT. The encoded protein is CASTGGGFGELFF. V usage is TRBV12-3 or TRBV12-4 and J usage is TRBJ2-2; 7 bases are shared with TRBD2. V shed 7 bases, J shed 7 bases, and the junction held 6 bases outside the gene matches. This CDR3 is built from 13 residues.

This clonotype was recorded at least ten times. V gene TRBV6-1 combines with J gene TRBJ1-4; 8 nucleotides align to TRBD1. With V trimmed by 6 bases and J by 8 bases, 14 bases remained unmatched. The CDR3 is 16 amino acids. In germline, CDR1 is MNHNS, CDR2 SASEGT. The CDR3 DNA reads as TGTGCCAGCAGCACCAACACCGGGACAGGCGCCGAAAAACTGTTTTTT. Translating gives CASSTNTGTGAEKLFF.

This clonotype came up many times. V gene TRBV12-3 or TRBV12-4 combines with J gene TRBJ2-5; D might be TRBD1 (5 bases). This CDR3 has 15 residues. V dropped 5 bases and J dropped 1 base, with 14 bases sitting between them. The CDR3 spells CASSGSQGIQETQYF. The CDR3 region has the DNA TGTGCCAGCAGTGGGTCCCAGGGAATCCAAGAGACCCAGTACTTC.

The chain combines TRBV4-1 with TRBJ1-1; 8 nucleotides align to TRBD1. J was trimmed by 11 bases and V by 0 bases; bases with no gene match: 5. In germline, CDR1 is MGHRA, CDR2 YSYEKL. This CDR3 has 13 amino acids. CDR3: CASSQDEQGDAFF. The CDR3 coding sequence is TGCGCCAGCAGCCAAGATGAACAGGGGGATGCTTTCTTT.

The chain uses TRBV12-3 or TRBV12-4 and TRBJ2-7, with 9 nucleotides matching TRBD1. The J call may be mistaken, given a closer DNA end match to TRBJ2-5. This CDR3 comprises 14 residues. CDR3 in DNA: TGTGCCAGCAGTTCCACAGGGGGCCCAGAGACCCAGTACTTC. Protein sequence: CASSSTGGPETQYF.

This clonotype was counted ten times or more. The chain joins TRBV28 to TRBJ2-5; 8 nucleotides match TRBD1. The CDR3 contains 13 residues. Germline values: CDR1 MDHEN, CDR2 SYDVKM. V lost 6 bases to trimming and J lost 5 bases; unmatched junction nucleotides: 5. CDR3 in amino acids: CASRGQEWETQYF. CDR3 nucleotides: TGTGCCAGCAGGGGACAGGAATGGGAGACCCAGTACTTC.

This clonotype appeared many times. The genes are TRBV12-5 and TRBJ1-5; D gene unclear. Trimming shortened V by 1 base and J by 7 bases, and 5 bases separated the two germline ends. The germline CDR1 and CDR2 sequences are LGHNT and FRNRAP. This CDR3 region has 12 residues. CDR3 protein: CASGLERQPQHF. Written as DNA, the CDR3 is TGTGCTAGTGGTTTGGAGCGGCAGCCCCAGCATTTT.

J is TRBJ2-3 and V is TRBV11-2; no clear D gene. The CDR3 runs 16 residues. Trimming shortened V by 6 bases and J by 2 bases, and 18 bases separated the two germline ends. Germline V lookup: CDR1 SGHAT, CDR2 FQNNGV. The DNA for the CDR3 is TGTGCCAGCAGTTCCTCCCCGACATTGGTCACAGATACGCAGTATTTT. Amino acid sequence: CASSSSPTLVTDTQYF.

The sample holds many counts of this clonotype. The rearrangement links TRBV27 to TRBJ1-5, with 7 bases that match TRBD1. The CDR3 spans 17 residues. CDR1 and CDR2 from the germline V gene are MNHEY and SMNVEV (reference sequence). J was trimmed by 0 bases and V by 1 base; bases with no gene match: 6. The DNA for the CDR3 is TGTGCCAGCAGTTTATTAGGGGGCACGGGTAGCAATCAGCCCCAGCATTTT. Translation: CASSLLGGTGSNQPQHF.

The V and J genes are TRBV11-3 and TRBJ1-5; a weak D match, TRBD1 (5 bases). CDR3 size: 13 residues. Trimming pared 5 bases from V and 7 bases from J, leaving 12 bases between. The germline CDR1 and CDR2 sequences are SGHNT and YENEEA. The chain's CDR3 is CASSAGEGQPQHF. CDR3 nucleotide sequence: TGTGCCAGCAGCGCGGGGGAAGGACAGCCCCAGCATTTT.

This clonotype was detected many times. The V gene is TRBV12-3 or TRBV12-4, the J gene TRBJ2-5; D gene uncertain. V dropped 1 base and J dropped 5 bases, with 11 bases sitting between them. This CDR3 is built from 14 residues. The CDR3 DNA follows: TGTGCCAGCAGTTTAGTATCTTTTGGTGAGACCCAGTACTTC. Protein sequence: CASSLVSFGETQYF.